This TCR beta chain was profiled in a study of vaccination and CD4 T cells after COVID-19. In the study overall: Every participant had a vaccine, which was either BNT162b2 or mRNA-1273, given in two doses.

Regarding this clonotype: Its specificity is not known.

Treatment described: roughly 11-day PBMC culture with coronavirus spike peptide pools or control peptides (ViraFEST assay). Prior to the COVID-19 pandemic (2011-2018), the unexposed donor's CD4+ T cells were collected. The CDR3 consists of 16 residues. Germline lookup yields CDR1 SGHDT and CDR2 YYEEEE. V trimming: 4 bases; J trimming: 5 bases; junction bases outside the gene matches: 8. The Oncomine TCR Beta short-read assay generated sequence data from the DNA of cultured CD4+ T cells. TCRdb re-called the PCR reads through MiXCR, storing one row per CDR3 protein. The table lists about 9,000 distinct CDR3 sequences, roughly 49% of them singletons, with about 18% in the top ten.

V is TRBV5-6 and J is TRBJ1-5, with 11 positions matching TRBD1. Sample: CD4+ T cells from blood, cultured in vitro. The receptor's source is a human donor in good health. The CDR3 nucleotides are TGTGCCAGCAGCGCCGGACAGGGGGCCTCGGATCAGCCCCAGCATTTT. Translation: CASSAGQGASDQPQHF. Full variable domain (outside the CDR3, taken from reference TRBV5-6 and TRBJ1-5): DAGVTQSPTHLIKTRGQQVTLRCSPKSGHDTVSWYQQALGQGPQFIFQYYEEEERQRGNFPDRFSGHQFPNYSSELNVNALLLGDSALYLCASSAGQGASDQPQHFGDGTRLSIL.